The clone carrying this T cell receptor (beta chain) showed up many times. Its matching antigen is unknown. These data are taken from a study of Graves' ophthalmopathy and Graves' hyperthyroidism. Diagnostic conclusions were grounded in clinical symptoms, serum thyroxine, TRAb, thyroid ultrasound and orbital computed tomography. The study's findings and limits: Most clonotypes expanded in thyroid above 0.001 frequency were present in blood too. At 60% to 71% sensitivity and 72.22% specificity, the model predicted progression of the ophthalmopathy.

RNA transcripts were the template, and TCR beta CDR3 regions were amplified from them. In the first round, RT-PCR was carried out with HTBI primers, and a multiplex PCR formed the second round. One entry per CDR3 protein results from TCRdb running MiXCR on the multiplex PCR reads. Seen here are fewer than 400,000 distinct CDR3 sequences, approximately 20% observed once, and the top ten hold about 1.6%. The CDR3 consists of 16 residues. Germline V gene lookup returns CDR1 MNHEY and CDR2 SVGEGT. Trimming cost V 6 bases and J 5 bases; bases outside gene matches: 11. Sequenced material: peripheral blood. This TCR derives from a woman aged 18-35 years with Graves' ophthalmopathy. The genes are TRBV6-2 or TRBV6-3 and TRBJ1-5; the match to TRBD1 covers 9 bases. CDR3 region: CASSEQGARGHQPQHF. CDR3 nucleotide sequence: TGTGCCAGCAGCGAACAGGGGGCACGAGGCCATCAGCCCCAGCATTTT.